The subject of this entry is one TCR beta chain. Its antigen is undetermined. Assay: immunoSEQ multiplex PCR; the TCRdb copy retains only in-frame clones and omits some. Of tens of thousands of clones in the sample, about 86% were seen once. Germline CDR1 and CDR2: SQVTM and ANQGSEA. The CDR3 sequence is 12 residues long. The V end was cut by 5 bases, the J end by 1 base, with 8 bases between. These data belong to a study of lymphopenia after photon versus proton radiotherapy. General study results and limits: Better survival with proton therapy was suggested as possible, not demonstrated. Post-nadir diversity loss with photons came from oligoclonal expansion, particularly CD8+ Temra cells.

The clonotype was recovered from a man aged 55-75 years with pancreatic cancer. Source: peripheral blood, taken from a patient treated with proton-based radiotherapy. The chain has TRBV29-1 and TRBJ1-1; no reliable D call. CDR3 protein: CSVRLENTEAFF. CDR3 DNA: TGCAGCGTTCGTTTAGAGAACACTGAAGCTTTCTTT.